This T cell receptor beta chain comes out of a study of blood T cell repertoires in COVID-19. TCRdb's table, derived via immunoSEQ multiplex PCR, lists solely in-frame clones and lacks some. The sample shows fewer than 500,000 clones, approximately 90% of them seen only once. Per germline, CDR1 KGHDR and CDR2 SFDVKD. This CDR3 is 14 amino acids long. V was trimmed by 2 bases and J by 4 bases, leaving 8 bases between them. The receptor comes from a man younger than 35 with COVID-19, enrolled during active disease. The V gene is TRBV24-1, the J gene TRBJ2-1; TRBD2 is a possible D gene (5 bases). Sequencing was performed on peripheral blood. CDR3: CATSDWTSYNEQFF. In DNA form, the CDR3 reads TGTGCCACCAGTGATTGGACTTCTTACAATGAGCAGTTCTTC.